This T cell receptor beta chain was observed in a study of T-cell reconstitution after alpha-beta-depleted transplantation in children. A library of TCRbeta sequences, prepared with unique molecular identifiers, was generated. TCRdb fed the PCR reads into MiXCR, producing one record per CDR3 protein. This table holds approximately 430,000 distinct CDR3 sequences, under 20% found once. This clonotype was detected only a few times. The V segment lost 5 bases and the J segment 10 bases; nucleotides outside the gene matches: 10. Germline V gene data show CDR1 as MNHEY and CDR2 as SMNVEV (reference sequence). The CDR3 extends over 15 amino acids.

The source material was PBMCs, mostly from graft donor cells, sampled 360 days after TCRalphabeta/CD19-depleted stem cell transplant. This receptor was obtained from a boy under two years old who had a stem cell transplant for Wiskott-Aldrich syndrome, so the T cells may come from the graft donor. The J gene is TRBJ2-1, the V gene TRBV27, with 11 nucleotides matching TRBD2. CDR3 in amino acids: CASSRETSGVPEQFF. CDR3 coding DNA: TGTGCCAGCAGTAGAGAGACTAGCGGGGTTCCGGAGCAGTTCTTC.